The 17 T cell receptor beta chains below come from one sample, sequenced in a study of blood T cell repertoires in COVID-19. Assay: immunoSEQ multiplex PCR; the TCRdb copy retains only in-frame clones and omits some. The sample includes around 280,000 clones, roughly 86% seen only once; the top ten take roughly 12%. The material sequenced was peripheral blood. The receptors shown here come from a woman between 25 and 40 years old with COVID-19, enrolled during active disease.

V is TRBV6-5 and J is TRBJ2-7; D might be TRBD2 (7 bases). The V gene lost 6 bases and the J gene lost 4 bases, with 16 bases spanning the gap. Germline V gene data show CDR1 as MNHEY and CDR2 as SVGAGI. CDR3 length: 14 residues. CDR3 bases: TGTGCCAGCAGAAAGGGGGGCGGGAGTTACGAGCAGTACTTC. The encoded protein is CASRKGGGSYEQYF.

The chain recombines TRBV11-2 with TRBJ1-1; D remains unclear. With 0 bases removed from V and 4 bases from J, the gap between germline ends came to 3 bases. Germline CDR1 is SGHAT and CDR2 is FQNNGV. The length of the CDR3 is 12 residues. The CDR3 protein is CASSLDRTEAFF. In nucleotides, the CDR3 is TGTGCCAGCAGCTTAGATCGCACTGAAGCTTTCTTT.

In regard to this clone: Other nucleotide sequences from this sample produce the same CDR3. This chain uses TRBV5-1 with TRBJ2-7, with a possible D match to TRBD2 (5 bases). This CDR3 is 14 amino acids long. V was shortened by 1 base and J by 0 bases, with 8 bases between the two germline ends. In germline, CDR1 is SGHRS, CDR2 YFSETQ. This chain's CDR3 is CASSLSGSSYEQYF. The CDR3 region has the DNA TGCGCCAGCAGCTTGAGCGGAAGCTCCTACGAGCAGTACTTC.

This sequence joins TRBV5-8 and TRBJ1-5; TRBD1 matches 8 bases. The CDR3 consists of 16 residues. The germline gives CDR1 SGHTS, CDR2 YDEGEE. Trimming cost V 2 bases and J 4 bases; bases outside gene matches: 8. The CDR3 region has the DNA TGTGCCAGCAGCTTCCTCGGACAGGGTCGTAATCAGCCCCAGCATTTT. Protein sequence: CASSFLGQGRNQPQHF.

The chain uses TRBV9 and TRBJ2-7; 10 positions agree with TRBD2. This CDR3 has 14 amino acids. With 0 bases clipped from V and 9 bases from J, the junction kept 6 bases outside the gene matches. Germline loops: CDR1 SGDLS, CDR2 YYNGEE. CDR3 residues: CASSVGASGSGQYF. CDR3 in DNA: TGTGCCAGCAGCGTAGGTGCTAGCGGGAGCGGGCAGTACTTC. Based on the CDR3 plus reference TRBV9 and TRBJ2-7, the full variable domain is DSGVTQTPKHLITATGQRVTLRCSPRSGDLSVYWYQQSLDQGLQFLIQYYNGEERAKGNILERFSAQQFPDLHSELNLSSLELGDSALYFCASSVGASGSGQYFGPGTRLTVT.

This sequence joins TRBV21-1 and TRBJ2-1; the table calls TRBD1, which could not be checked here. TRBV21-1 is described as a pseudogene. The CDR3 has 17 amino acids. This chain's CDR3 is CASSKVRQGIGNNEQFF. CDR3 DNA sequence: TGTGCCAGCAGCAAGGTACGGCAGGGGATTGGGAACAATGAGCAGTTCTTC.

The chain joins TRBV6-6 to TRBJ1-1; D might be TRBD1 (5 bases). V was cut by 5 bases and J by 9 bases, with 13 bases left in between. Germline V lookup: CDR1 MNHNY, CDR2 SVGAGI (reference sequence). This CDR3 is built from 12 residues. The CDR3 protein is CASSRRTPQAFF. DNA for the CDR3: TGTGCCAGCAGTCGTAGGACACCACAAGCTTTCTTT.

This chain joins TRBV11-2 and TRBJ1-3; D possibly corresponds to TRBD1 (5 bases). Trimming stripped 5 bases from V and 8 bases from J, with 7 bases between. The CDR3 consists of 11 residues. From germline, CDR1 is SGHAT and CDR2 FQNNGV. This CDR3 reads CASSIRDTIYF. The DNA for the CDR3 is TGTGCCAGCAGCATCAGGGACACCATATATTTT.

CDR3 loop: CASSYLLGGGTEAFF. The CDR3 DNA is TGTGCCAGCAGTTATCTATTGGGAGGAGGCACTGAAGCTTTCTTT. This sequence joins TRBV6-6 and TRBJ1-1; D is unresolved. In germline, CDR1 is MNHNY, CDR2 SVGAGI (reference sequence). This CDR3 has 15 residues. V was trimmed by 3 bases and J by 4 bases, leaving 15 bases between them.

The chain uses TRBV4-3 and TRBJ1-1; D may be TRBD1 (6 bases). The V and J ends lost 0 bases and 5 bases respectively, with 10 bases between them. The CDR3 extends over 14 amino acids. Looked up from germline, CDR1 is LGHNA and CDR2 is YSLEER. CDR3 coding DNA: TGCGCCAGCAGCCAAGATCCAGGGGAGACTGAAGCTTTCTTT. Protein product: CASSQDPGETEAFF.

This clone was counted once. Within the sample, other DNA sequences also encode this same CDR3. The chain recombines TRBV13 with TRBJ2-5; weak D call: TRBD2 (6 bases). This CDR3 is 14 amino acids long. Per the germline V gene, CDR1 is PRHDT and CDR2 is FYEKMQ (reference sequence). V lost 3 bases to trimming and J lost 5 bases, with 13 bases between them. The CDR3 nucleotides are TGTGCCAGCAGCTTGGGGGGTGCCGGGGAGACCCAGTACTTC. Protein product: CASSLGGAGETQYF.

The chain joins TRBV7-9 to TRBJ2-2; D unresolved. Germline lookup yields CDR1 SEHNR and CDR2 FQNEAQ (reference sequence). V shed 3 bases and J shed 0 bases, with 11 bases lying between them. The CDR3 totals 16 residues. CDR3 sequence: CASSFDLQANTGELFF. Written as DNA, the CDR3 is TGTGCCAGCAGCTTTGACCTTCAGGCGAACACCGGGGAGCTGTTTTTT.

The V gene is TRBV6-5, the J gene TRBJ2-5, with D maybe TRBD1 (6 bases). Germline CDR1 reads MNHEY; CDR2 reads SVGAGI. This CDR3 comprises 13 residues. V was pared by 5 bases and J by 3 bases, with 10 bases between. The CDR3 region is CASSPSGEETQYF. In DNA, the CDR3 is TGTGCCAGCAGTCCGTCAGGGGAAGAGACCCAGTACTTC.

CDR3 loop: CASSLALMGFSGANVLTF. The CDR3 nucleotides read TGTGCCAGCAGCTTAGCGCTAATGGGCTTCTCTGGGGCCAACGTCCTGACTTTC. The V call is TRBV7-2, the J call TRBJ2-6; D not certain. The CDR3 extends over 18 amino acids. From germline, CDR1 is SGHTA and CDR2 FQGNSA. Trimming removed 0 bases at V and 0 bases at J, with 12 bases between.

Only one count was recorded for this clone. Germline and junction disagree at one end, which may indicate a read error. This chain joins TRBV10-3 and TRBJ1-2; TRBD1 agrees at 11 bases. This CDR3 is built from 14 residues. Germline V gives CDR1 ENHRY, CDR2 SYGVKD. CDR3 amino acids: CAMSGGQGADGYTF. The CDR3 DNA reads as TGTGCCATGAGTGGAGGACAGGGGGCGGATGGCTACACCTTC.

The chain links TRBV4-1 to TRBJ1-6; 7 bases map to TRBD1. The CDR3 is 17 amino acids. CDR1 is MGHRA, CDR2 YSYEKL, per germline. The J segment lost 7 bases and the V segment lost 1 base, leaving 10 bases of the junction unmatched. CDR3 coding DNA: TGCGCCAGCAGCCAAGGTTGGCAGGGGGTGAGGAATTCACCCCTCCACTTT. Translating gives CASSQGWQGVRNSPLHF.

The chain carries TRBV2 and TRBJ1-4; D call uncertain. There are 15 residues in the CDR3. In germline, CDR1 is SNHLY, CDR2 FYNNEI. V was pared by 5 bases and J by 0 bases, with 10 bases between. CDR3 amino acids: CASSFTAATNEKLFF. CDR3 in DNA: TGTGCCAGCAGTTTTACTGCTGCAACTAATGAAAAACTGTTTTTT.